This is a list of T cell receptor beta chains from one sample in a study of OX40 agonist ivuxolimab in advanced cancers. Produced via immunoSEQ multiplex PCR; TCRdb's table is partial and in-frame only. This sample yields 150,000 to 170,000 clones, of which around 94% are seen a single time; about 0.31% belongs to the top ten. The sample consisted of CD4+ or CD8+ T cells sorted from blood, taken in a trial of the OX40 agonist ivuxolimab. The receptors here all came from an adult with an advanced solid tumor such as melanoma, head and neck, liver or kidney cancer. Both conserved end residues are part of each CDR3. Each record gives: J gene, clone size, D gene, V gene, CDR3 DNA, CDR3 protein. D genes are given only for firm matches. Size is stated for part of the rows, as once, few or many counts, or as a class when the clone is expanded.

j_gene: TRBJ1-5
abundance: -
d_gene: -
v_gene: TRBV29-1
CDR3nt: TGCAGCGTTGGGGGGGACAATCAGCCCCAGCATTTT
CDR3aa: CSVGGDNQPQHF

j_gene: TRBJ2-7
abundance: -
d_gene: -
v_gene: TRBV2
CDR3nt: TGTGCCAGCAGTGTATCGGGCTACGAGCAGTACTTC
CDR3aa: CASSVSGYEQYF

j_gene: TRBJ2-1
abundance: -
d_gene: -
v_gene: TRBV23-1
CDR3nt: TGCGCCAGCAGTCAAGGCCACAATGAGCAGTTCTTC
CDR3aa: CASSQGHNEQFF

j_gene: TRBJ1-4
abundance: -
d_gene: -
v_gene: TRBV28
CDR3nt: TGTGCCAGCAGTTTGCGAAGGGCTCGGGAAAAACTGTTTTTT
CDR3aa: CASSLRRAREKLFF

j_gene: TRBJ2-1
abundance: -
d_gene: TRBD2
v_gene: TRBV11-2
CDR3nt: TGTGCCAGCAGCCCGCGAGCGGGAGGGTATATGGGGAATGAGCAGTTCTTC
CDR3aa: CASSPRAGGYMGNEQFF

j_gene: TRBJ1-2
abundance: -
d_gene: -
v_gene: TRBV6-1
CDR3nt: TGTGCCATCGGGACCGGCGGAGGCAACTATGGCTACACCTTC
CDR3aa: CAIGTGGGNYGYTF

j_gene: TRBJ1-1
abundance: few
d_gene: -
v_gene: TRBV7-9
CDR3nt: TGTGCCAGCAGCCCGGGCCCTACCCTGGTCACTGAAGCTTTCTTT
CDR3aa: CASSPGPTLVTEAFF

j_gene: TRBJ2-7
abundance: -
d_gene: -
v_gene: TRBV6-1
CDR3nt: TGTGCCAGCAGTTCCGTCCGGGTTGAGGAGCAGTACTTC
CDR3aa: CASSSVRVEEQYF

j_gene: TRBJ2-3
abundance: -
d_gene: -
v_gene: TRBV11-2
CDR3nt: TGTGCCAGCAGCTTGCTCGTCCCCACAGATACGCAGTATTTT
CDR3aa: CASSLLVPTDTQYF

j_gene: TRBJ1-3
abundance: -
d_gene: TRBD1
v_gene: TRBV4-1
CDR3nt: TGCGCCAGCAGCCGCCTGACAGGGGGCTCTGGAAACACCATATATTTT
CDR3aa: CASSRLTGGSGNTIYF

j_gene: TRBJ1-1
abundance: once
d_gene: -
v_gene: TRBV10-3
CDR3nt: TGTGCCATCACCAAAACAGTGAACACTGAAGCTTTCTTT
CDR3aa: CAITKTVNTEAFF

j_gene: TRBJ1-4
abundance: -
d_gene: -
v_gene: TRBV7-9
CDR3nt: TGTGCCAGCAGTCGGGGGCAGATCGAAAAACTGTTTTTT
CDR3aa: CASSRGQIEKLFF

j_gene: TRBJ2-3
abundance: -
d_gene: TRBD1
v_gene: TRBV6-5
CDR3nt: TGTGCCAGCAGTCTCGGGACAGGGTGGGCAGATACGCAGTATTTT
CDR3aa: CASSLGTGWADTQYF

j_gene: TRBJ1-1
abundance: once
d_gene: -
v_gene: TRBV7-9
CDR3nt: TGTGCCAGCAGCCCGCCGGGACGGATGAACACTGAAGCTTTCTTT
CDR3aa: CASSPPGRMNTEAFF

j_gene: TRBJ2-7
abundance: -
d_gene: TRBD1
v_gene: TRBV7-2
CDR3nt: TGTGCCAGCAGCCCGAACGGCAGGGGGCTTGGCGAGCAGTACTTC
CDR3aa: CASSPNGRGLGEQYF

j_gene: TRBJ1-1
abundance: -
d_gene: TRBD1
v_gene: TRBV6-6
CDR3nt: TGTGCCAGCAATGGACAGGTGAACACTGAAGCTTTCTTT
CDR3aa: CASNGQVNTEAFF

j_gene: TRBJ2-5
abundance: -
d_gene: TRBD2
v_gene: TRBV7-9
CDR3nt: TGTGCCAGCAGCTTAGTCGCGGGGGGAGAGACCCAGTACTTC
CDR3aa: CASSLVAGGETQYF

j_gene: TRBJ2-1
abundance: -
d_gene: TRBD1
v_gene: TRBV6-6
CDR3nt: TGTGCCAGCAGCAAAACAGGGGACATCTTAAATGAGCAGTTCTTC
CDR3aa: CASSKTGDILNEQFF

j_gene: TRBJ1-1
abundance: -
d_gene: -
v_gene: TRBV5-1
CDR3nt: TGCGCCAGCAGCCGCGTTACAGGGCTCTACGCTGAAGCTTTCTTT
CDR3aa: CASSRVTGLYAEAFF

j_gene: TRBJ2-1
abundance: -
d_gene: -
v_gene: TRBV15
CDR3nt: TGTGCCACCAGCCCACCGGGACGCTTGTCCTACAATGAGCAGTTCTTC
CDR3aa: CATSPPGRLSYNEQFF

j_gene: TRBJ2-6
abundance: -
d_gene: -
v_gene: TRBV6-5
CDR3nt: TGTGCCAGCAGTTATGGGGGGGCCAACGTCCTGACTTTC
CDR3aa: CASSYGGANVLTF

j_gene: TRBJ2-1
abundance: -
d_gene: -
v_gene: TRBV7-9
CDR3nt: TGTGCCAGCAGAACCGGCAGGGGGAGGAACAATGAGCAGTTCTTC
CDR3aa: CASRTGRGRNNEQFF